Sequencing of this T cell receptor beta chain was carried out in a study of CD8+CD57+ T cells in acquired aplastic anemia. For the study at large: Sorted cells (CD4+ and CD8+) yielded DNA amounts that averaged approximately 2.9 ug. Study-level findings and limits: Patients and controls had CD8+ Simpson's diversity values that were not significantly distinct. Patients and controls shared some 30 CD8+ CDR3 sequences, highly expressed in patients.

Genomic DNA, the template, was used for profiling of the TCR beta VDJ and CDR3. TCRdb redid the calling of the reads with MiXCR, one entry per CDR3 protein. The sample contains hundreds of thousands of distinct CDR3 sequences, roughly 53% of which appear only once. V shed 7 bases and J 6 bases; nucleotides not matched to a gene: 5. This CDR3 spans 13 amino acids. Looked up from germline, CDR1 is SQVTM and CDR2 is ANQGSEA. Only patients with CD8+CD57+ cell expansion on flow cytometry were chosen for sequencing. About this clonotype: The antigen remains undetermined.

Source material: sorted CD4+, CD8+, or CD8+CD57+ T cells (not recorded which) from PBMCs. The TCR comes from a human donor with aplastic anemia. This chain links TRBV29-1 with TRBJ1-6, with TRBD1 matching 8 bases. This CDR3 reads CSAGQGGNSPLHF. CDR3 nucleotides: TGCAGCGCCGGACAGGGCGGTAATTCACCCCTCCACTTT.